The 27 T cell receptor beta chains in this list originate from one sample, sequenced in a study of T cells in Graves' hyperthyroidism and ophthalmopathy. What was amplified from RNA transcripts were TCR beta CDR3 regions. Carried out on the TCR CDR3, a first-round RT-PCR used the HTBI primer set. TCRdb re-analysed the multiplex PCR reads in MiXCR, keeping a single row per CDR3 protein. This table has about 210,000 distinct CDR3 sequences, roughly 15% appearing once. Specimen: blood. The receptors were gathered from a man aged 50-59 years with Graves' hyperthyroidism.

This clonotype has a handful of counts. V gene TRBV29-1 combines with J gene TRBJ2-3; 10 nucleotides match TRBD2. From germline, CDR1 is SQVTM and CDR2 ANQGSEA. CDR3 size: 14 residues. After removal of 4 bases from V and 5 bases from J, the junction contained 6 bases not matched to a gene. CDR3 nucleotide sequence: TGCAGCGTTGGGAGGGCTAGCGGGAGAGATACGCAGTATTTT. Translation gives CSVGRASGRDTQYF.

The gene calls are TRBV28 and TRBJ2-7, with TRBD2 matching over 12 bases. The junction had 7 bases not matched to a gene; V was cut back by 2 bases and J by 5 bases. Germline V gene sequence: CDR1 MDHEN, CDR2 SYDVKM. The length of the CDR3 is 16 residues. This CDR3 is CASSLESLAGGNEQYF. Written as DNA, the CDR3 is TGTGCCAGCAGTTTAGAGTCCCTAGCGGGAGGGAACGAGCAGTACTTC.

This chain connects TRBV7-9 to TRBJ2-2; possible D gene TRBD2, 5 bases. The length of the CDR3 is 15 residues. Trimming shortened V by 3 bases and J by 1 base, and 9 bases separated the two germline ends. CDR1 is SEHNR and CDR2 is FQNEAQ in the germline V gene (reference sequence). CDR3 DNA sequence: TGTGCCAGCAGCTTCCAGCGGCAGAACACCGGGGAGCTGTTTTTT. Its translation is CASSFQRQNTGELFF.

CDR3 amino acids: CATSDLRDRGLGTGELFF. The CDR3 nucleotides read TGTGCCACCAGTGACCTCCGGGACAGGGGACTAGGCACCGGGGAGCTGTTTTTT. V gene TRBV24-1 combines with J gene TRBJ2-2; 10 bases line up with TRBD1. The CDR3 length is 18 residues. Germline lookup yields CDR1 KGHDR and CDR2 SFDVKD. The J segment lost 4 bases and the V segment lost 4 bases, leaving 11 bases of the junction unmatched.

The chain joins TRBV10-3 to TRBJ2-1; 12 bases agree with TRBD1. The CDR3 spans 15 residues. Losses at the gene ends were 10 bases for V and 6 bases for J; bases not matched to a gene: 10. Germline loops: CDR1 ENHRY, CDR2 SYGVKD. The CDR3 sequence is CATGTGGGLGNEQFF. The CDR3 DNA follows: TGTGCCACCGGGACAGGGGGCGGTCTAGGCAATGAGCAGTTCTTC.

This clonotype was detected a few times. The rearrangement links TRBV2 to TRBJ2-1; TRBD2 matches at 11 bases. The germline CDR1 and CDR2 sequences are SNHLY and FYNNEI. The V gene end was trimmed by 5 bases and the J gene end by 4 bases; junction bases not matched to a gene: 10. This CDR3 has 17 amino acids. CDR3 sequence (DNA): TGTGCCAGCAGTTACGGGACTAGCGGTTCCGGTTACAATGAGCAGTTCTTC. As protein: CASSYGTSGSGYNEQFF. Variable domain in full (rest from reference TRBV2 and TRBJ2-1): EPEVTQTPSHQVTQMGQEVILRCVPISNHLYFYWYRQILGQKVEFLVSFYNNEISEKSEIFDDQFSVERPDGSNFTLKIRSTKLEDSAMYFCASSYGTSGSGYNEQFFGPGTRLTVL.

Many counts were recorded for this clonotype. This rearrangement joins TRBV2 to TRBJ1-5; D is unclear. The CDR3 extends over 16 amino acids. Trimming left V 1 base short and J 0 bases short, with 10 bases between. The germline gives CDR1 SNHLY, CDR2 FYNNEI. Here the CDR3 DNA reads TGTGCCAGCAGTGAAGTGGCGCGGTATAGCAATCAGCCCCAGCATTTT. Translated: CASSEVARYSNQPQHF.

This chain connects TRBV7-9 to TRBJ2-7, with 9 positions matching TRBD2. In germline, CDR1 is SEHNR, CDR2 FQNEAQ (reference sequence). CDR3 length: 16 amino acids. The J segment lost 5 bases and the V segment lost 3 bases, leaving 11 bases of the junction unmatched. For the CDR3, the DNA is TGTGCCAGCAGCTTTACGAAGCTAGCGGGAATCGACGAGCAGTACTTC. Translating gives CASSFTKLAGIDEQYF.

The chain is built from TRBV4-1 and TRBJ1-3, with D uncertain. V dropped 2 bases and J dropped 2 bases, with 7 bases sitting between them. This CDR3 region has 14 residues. CDR1 is MGHRA, CDR2 YSYEKL, per germline. CDR3 DNA: TGCGCCAGCAGCCAATGGAATACTGGAAACACCATATATTTT. Translated: CASSQWNTGNTIYF.

This clonotype was seen many times. The chain has TRBV28 and TRBJ2-5; 9 bases are shared with TRBD2. The CDR3 has 13 amino acids. Per the germline V gene, CDR1 is MDHEN and CDR2 is SYDVKM. Trimming removed 4 bases from V and 7 bases from J; junction bases left unmatched: 4. CDR3 nucleotide sequence: TGTGCCAGCAGTTATAGCGGGAGACCGACCCAGTACTTC. Protein product: CASSYSGRPTQYF.

This clonotype was observed many times. This sequence joins TRBV28 and TRBJ2-7; D perhaps matches TRBD1 (8 bases). The CDR3 sequence is 14 residues long. V lost 6 bases and J 3 bases, leaving 15 bases between the germline ends. Per the germline V gene, CDR1 is MDHEN and CDR2 is SYDVKM. The CDR3 protein is CASRSTGGVYEQYF. In nucleotides, the CDR3 is TGTGCCAGCAGGTCAACAGGGGGGGTCTACGAGCAGTACTTC.

Details on this clonotype: This sequence may be a read error, since a much larger clone differs from it by one base. The chain uses TRBV6-2 or TRBV6-3 and TRBJ1-2, with D perhaps TRBD1 (6 bases). Germline V gene sequence: CDR1 MNHEY, CDR2 SVGEGT. The CDR3 runs 16 residues. The CDR3 reads CASSDGQTLTNYGHTF. The CDR3, as DNA: TGTGCCAGCAGTGACGGACAGACCCTTACTAACTATGGCCACACCTTC.

This clonotype occurred many times. The chain links TRBV11-2 to TRBJ2-1; D not resolved. Germline-derived CDR1 and CDR2 are SGHAT and FQNNGV. This CDR3 is built from 16 residues. Trimming cost V 5 bases and J 7 bases, with 21 bases left between them. CDR3 bases: TGTGCCAGCAGCCGAACCTTACGAACTTACTTAAATGAGCAGTTCTTC. It yields the protein CASSRTLRTYLNEQFF.

V and J are TRBV2 and TRBJ2-1; 12 positions agree with TRBD2. The CDR3 is 15 amino acids. J was trimmed by 7 bases and V by 10 bases; bases with no gene match: 11. Germline loops: CDR1 SNHLY, CDR2 FYNNEI. In nucleotides, the CDR3 is TGTGCCACCAGCCACCTAGCGGGAGGGTCTAATGAGCAGTTCTTC. Its translation is CATSHLAGGSNEQFF.

The rearrangement links TRBV11-3 to TRBJ2-5; 11 bases match TRBD2. CDR1 SGHNT and CDR2 YENEEA come from the germline V gene. The V and J ends lost 4 bases and 2 bases, in that order; junction bases with no gene match: 0. The CDR3 length is 14 residues. CDR3 protein: CASSWTSGQETQYF. The DNA for the CDR3 is TGTGCCAGCAGCTGGACTAGCGGGCAAGAGACCCAGTACTTC. The entire variable domain, with the rest obtained from reference TRBV11-3 and TRBJ2-5, is as follows: EAGVVQSPRYKIIEKKQPVAFWCNPISGHNTLYWYLQNLGQGPELLIRYENEEAVDDSQLPKDRFSAERLKGVDSTLKIQPAELGDSAVYLCASSWTSGQETQYFGPGTRLLVL.

The chain recombines TRBV30 with TRBJ2-7; D possibly corresponds to TRBD2 (5 bases). The CDR3 has 16 residues. Germline CDR1 is GTSNPN and CDR2 is SVGIG (reference sequence). Trimming cost V 2 bases and J 3 bases, with 20 bases left between them. In DNA form, the CDR3 reads TGTGCCTGGAGTTCACCGGGCCGGGGTTCATTCTACGAGCAGTACTTC. Amino acid sequence: CAWSSPGRGSFYEQYF.

This clonotype was counted between two and nine times. The rearrangement uses TRBV20-1 and TRBJ1-1, with 8 bases that match TRBD1. The trim removed 2 bases at V and 6 bases at J, leaving 8 bases unmatched. The CDR3 has 14 amino acids. Germline CDR1 and CDR2: DFQATT and SNEGSKA (reference sequence). For the CDR3, the DNA is TGCAGTGCTAGACAGGCAGGGGGCTTCTCTGAAGCTTTCTTT. Translation gives CSARQAGGFSEAFF.

This clonotype was counted many times. V gene TRBV5-6 combines with J gene TRBJ1-1; TRBD1 might be the D (6 bases). Germline lookup yields CDR1 SGHDT and CDR2 YYEEEE. Trimming took 3 bases from V and 4 from J, leaving 16 bases between them. The CDR3 is made up of 15 amino acids. CDR3 sequence reads: CASSSLQGSGTEAFF. CDR3 nucleotides: TGTGCCAGCAGCTCACTCCAGGGGTCGGGCACTGAAGCTTTCTTT. Filled out from reference TRBV5-6 and TRBJ1-1, the complete variable domain reads DAGVTQSPTHLIKTRGQQVTLRCSPKSGHDTVSWYQQALGQGPQFIFQYYEEEERQRGNFPDRFSGHQFPNYSSELNVNALLLGDSALYLCASSSLQGSGTEAFFGQGTRLTVV.

CDR3 sequence: CASGVRDTGELFF. The CDR3 nucleotides read TGTGCCAGCGGGGTGCGGGACACCGGGGAGCTGTTTTTT. The rearrangement joins TRBV9 to TRBJ2-2, with D perhaps matching TRBD2 (5 bases). The CDR3 has 13 residues. Germline assignment: CDR1 SGDLS and CDR2 YYNGEE. Trimming pared 7 bases from V and 3 bases from J, leaving 10 bases between.

The chain has TRBV3-1 and TRBJ2-7; 8 nucleotides line up with TRBD2. Germline CDR1 and CDR2: LGHDT and YNNKEL (reference sequence). V lost 8 bases and J lost 2; bases outside the gene matches: 5. The CDR3 has 13 amino acids. Here the CDR3 DNA reads TGTGCCAGCCGGGGGGGAGGGCCCTACGAGCAGTACTTC. Encoded protein: CASRGGGPYEQYF.

This clonotype showed up many times. The chain employs TRBV24-1 and TRBJ2-1; 9 bases line up with TRBD2. This CDR3 spans 15 amino acids. Per the germline V gene, CDR1 is KGHDR and CDR2 is SFDVKD. Trimming cost V 5 bases and J 10 bases; bases outside gene matches: 11. The CDR3 region is CATSGLSGGVREQFF. CDR3 sequence (DNA): TGTGCCACCAGTGGTCTTAGCGGGGGAGTGAGGGAGCAGTTCTTC.

As regards this clonotype: It may be a read error: a sequence one base away is much more abundant. The chain couples TRBV29-1 to TRBJ2-7, with TRBD1 identical over 7 bases. The junction had 9 bases not matched to a gene; V was cut back by 7 bases and J by 0 bases. The CDR3 covers 14 residues. Looked up from germline, CDR1 is SQVTM and CDR2 is ANQGSEA. CDR3 in amino acids: CSAGTGVNSYEQYF. CDR3 DNA sequence: TGCAGCGCAGGTACAGGGGTGAACTCCTACGAGCAGTACTTC.

The chain links TRBV18 to TRBJ1-1, with D uncertain. Germline V gene lookup returns CDR1 KGHSH and CDR2 LQKENI. This CDR3 comprises 12 residues. Trimming took off 3 bases at V and 6 bases at J, with 8 bases between the two ends. The CDR3 region has the DNA TGTGCCAGCTCACCGAGGTATTCTGAAGCTTTCTTT. This gives the protein CASSPRYSEAFF.

Notes on this clonotype: This clone may be a read error of a much larger clone one base away. The chain has TRBV6-1 and TRBJ2-3; D is undetermined. The length of the CDR3 is 16 residues. Trimming removed 10 bases from V and 2 bases from J, with 22 bases in between. In germline, CDR1 is MNHNS, CDR2 SASEGT. CDR3 in amino acids: CANSPRGSDHTDTQYF. The DNA for the CDR3 is TGTGCCAACAGCCCCCGTGGAAGCGACCACACAGATACGCAGTATTTT.

This clonotype was seen repeatedly, ten times or more. The V gene is TRBV28, the J gene TRBJ1-4; TRBD1 is a possible D gene (6 bases). The length of the CDR3 is 17 residues. Trimming took 4 bases from V and 10 from J, leaving 25 bases between them. Germline CDR1 MDHEN, CDR2 SYDVKM. CDR3 sequence reads: CASSSLAGGGVGGKLFF. DNA of the CDR3: TGTGCCAGCAGTTCACTCGCCGGGGGGGGCGTCGGTGGAAAACTGTTTTTT.

This clonotype was counted many times. The CDR3 DNA reads as TGTGCCAGCAGCTCGGACAGGGGCACTGGGTACTTC. It yields the protein CASSSDRGTGYF. The chain employs TRBV5-4 and TRBJ2-5; TRBD1 matches at 9 bases. Germline CDR1 and CDR2: SGHNT and YYREEE (reference sequence). The CDR3 has 12 residues. Trimming removed 3 bases from V and 13 bases from J; junction bases left unmatched: 7.

In its sample, this clonotype was seen many times. The gene calls are TRBV20-1 and TRBJ2-5, with unresolved D. The CDR3 loop spans 12 amino acids. Germline V gives CDR1 DFQATT, CDR2 SNEGSKA (reference sequence). Trimming stripped 6 bases from V and 5 bases from J, with 13 bases between. In nucleotides, the CDR3 is TGCAGTGCCCCTGACTTGGGCGAGACCCAGTACTTC. Translating gives CSAPDLGETQYF.